This T cell receptor beta chain was found in a study of identifying expanded T cells in peripheral blood. Trimming removed 7 bases from V and 8 bases from J; junction bases left unmatched: 6. The germline CDR1 and CDR2 sequences are SQVTM and ANQGSEA. CDR3 length: 14 residues. This clone was detected a few times. Method: immunoSEQ multiplex PCR; TCRdb's copy keeps in-frame clones and lacks some. The table includes approximately 75,000 clones, roughly 88% detected once. The J gene is TRBJ2-1, the V gene TRBV29-1; 15 bases are a match to TRBD2. The origin of this receptor is a person between 18 and 75 years old in good health. The material sequenced was blood. The CDR3 sequence is CSAWTSGRVDEQFF. The DNA of the CDR3 is TGCAGCGCGTGGACTAGCGGGAGGGTCGATGAGCAGTTCTTC.